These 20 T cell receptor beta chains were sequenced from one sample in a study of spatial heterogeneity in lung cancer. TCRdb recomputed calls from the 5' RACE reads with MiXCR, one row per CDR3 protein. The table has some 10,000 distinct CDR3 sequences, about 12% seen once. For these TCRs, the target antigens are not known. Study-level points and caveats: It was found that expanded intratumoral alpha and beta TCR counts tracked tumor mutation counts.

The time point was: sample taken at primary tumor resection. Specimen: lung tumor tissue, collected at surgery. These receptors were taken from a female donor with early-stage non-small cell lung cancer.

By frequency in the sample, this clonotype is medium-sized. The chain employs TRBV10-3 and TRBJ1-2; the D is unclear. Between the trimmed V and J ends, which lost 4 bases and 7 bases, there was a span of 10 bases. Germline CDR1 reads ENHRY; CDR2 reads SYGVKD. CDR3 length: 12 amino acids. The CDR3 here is CAISAEASGYTF. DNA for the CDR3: TGTGCCATCAGTGCGGAAGCTTCTGGCTACACCTTC.

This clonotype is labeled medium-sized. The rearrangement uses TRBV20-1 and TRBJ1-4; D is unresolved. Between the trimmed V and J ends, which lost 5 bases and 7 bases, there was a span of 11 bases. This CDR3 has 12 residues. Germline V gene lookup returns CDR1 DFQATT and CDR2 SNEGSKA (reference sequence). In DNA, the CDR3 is TGCAGTGCTTTGCCCCGAGGTGAAAAACTGTTTTTT. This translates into CSALPRGEKLFF.

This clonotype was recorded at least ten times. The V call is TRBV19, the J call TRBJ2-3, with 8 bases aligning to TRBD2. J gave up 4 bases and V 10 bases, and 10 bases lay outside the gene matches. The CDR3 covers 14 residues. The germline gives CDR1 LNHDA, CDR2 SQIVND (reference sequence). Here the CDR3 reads CATQPGGWADTQYF. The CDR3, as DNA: TGTGCCACCCAGCCGGGAGGGTGGGCAGATACGCAGTATTTT.

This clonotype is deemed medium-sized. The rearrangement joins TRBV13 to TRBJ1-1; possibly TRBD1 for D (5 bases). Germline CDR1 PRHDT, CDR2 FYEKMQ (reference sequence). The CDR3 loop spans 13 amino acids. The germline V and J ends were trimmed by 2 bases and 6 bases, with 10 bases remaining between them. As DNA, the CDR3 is TGTGCCAGCAGCTTATGGGGGAAGTCTGAAGCTTTCTTT. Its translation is CASSLWGKSEAFF.

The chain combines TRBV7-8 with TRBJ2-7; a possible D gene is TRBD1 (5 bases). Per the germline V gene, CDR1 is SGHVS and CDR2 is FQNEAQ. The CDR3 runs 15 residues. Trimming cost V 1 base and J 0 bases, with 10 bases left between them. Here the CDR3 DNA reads TGTGCCAGCAGCTTAGGAAGACAGAACTCCTACGAGCAGTACTTC. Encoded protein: CASSLGRQNSYEQYF.

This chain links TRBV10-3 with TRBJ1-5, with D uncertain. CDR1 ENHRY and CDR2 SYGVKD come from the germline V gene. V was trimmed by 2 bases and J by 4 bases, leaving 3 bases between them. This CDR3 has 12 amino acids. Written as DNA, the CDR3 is TGTGCCATCAGTGAGCAAAATCAGCCCCAGCATTTT. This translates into CAISEQNQPQHF.

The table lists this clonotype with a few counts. DNA of the CDR3: TGCGCCAGCAGCTGGCAGGGGAACACTGAAGCTTTCTTT. Its translation: CASSWQGNTEAFF. This chain links TRBV5-1 with TRBJ1-1; a weak D match, TRBD1 (5 bases). V was clipped by 3 bases and J by 1 base, with 7 bases between them. The germline gives CDR1 SGHRS, CDR2 YFSETQ. CDR3 size: 13 residues.

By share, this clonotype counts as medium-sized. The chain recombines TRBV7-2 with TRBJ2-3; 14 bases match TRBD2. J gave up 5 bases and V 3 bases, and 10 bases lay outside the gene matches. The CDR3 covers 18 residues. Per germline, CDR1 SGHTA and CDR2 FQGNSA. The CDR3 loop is CASSFSIRTSGGQDTQYF. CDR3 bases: TGTGCCAGCAGCTTCAGTATACGGACTAGCGGGGGGCAAGATACGCAGTATTTT.

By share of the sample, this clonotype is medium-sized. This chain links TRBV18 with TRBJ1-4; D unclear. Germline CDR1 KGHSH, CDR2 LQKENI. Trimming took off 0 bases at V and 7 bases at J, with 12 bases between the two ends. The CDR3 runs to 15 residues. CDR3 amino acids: CASSPPQQDFEKLFF. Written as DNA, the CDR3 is TGTGCCAGCTCACCACCCCAGCAGGACTTTGAAAAACTGTTTTTT.

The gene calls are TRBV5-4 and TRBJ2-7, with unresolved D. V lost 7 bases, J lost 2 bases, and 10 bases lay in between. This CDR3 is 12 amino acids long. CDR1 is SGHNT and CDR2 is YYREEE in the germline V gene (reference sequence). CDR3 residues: CASGPGTYEQYF. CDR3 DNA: TGTGCCAGCGGACCCGGTACCTACGAGCAGTACTTC.

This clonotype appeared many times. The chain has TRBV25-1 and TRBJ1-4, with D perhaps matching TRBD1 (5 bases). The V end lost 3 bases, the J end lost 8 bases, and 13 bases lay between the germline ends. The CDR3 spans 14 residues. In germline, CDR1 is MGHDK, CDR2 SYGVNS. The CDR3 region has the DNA TGTGCCAGCAGTGAGGCTCAGGGACGGGAAAAACTGTTTTTT. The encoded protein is CASSEAQGREKLFF.

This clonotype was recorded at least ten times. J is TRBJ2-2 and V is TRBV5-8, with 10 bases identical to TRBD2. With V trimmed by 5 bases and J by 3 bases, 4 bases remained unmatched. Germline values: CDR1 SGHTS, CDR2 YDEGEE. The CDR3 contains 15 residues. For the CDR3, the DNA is TGTGCCAGCAGGATTAGCGGGAGGTACACCGGGGAGCTGTTTTTT. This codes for CASRISGRYTGELFF.

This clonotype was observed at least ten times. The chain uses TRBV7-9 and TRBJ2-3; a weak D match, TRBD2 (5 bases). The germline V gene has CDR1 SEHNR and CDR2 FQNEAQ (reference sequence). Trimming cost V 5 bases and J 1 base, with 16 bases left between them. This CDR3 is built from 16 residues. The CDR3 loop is CASSLGLTQGTDTQYF. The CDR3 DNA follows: TGTGCCAGCAGCCTCGGACTTACCCAGGGCACAGATACGCAGTATTTT.

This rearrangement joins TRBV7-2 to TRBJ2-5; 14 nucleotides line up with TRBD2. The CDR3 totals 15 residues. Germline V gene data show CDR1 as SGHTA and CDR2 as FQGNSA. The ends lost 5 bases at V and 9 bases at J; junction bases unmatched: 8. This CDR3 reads CASSLGLAGAGAQYF. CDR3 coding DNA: TGTGCCAGCAGCCTGGGACTAGCGGGGGCTGGTGCCCAGTACTTC.

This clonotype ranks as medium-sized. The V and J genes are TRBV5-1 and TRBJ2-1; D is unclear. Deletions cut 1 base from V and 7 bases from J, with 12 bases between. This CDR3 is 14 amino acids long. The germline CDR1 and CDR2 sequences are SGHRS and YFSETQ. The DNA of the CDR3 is TGCGCCAGCAGCTTGCCGGACCTAGGTAATGAGCAGTTCTTC. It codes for CASSLPDLGNEQFF.

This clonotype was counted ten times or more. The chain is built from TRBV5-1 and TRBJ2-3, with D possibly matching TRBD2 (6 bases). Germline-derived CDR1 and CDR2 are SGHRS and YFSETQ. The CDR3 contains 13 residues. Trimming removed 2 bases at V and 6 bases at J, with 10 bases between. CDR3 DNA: TGCGCCAGCAGCTTTAATGGGGGGGATACGCAGTATTTT. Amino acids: CASSFNGGDTQYF. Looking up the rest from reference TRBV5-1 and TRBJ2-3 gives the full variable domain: KAGVTQTPRYLIKTRGQQVTLSCSPISGHRSVSWYQQTPGQGLQFLFEYFSETQRNKGNFPGRFSGRQFSNSRSEMNVSTLELGDSALYLCASSFNGGDTQYFGPGTRLTVL.

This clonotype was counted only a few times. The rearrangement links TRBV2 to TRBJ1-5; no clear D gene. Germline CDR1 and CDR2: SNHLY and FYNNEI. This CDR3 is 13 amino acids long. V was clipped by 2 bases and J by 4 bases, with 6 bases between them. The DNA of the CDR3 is TGTGCCAGCAGTGAAAGCGGAAATCAGCCCCAGCATTTT. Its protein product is CASSESGNQPQHF. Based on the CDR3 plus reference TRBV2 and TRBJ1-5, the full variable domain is EPEVTQTPSHQVTQMGQEVILRCVPISNHLYFYWYRQILGQKVEFLVSFYNNEISEKSEIFDDQFSVERPDGSNFTLKIRSTKLEDSAMYFCASSESGNQPQHFGDGTRLSIL.

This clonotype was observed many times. The CDR3 DNA reads TGTGCCAGCAGCTTGGAACTAGCGGGAGCTCGGTACTTC. This sequence encodes CASSLELAGARYF. This chain links TRBV7-2 with TRBJ2-7; 11 bases align to TRBD2. The CDR3 spans 13 residues. Looked up from germline, CDR1 is SGHTA and CDR2 is FQGNSA. V lost 3 bases, J lost 12 bases, and 7 bases stayed unmatched. Drawing the rest from reference TRBV7-2 and TRBJ2-7, the complete variable domain is GAGVSQSPSNKVTEKGKDVELRCDPISGHTALYWYRQSLGQGLEFLIYFQGNSAPDKSGLPSDRFSAERTGGSVSTLTIQRTQQEDSAVYLCASSLELAGARYFGPGTRLTVT.

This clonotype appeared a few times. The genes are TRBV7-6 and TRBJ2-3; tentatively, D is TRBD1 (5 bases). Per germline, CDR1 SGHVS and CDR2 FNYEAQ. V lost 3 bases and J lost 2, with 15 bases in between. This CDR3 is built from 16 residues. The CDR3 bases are TGTGCCAGCAGCTTGCAAACAGGTTTCAACACAGATACGCAGTATTTT. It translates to CASSLQTGFNTDTQYF.

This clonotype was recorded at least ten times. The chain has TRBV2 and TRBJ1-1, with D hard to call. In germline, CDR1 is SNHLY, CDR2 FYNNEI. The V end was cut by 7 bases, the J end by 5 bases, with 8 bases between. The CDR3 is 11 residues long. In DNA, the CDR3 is TGTGCCAGCACTTTAGGGACTGAAGCTTTCTTT. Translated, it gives CASTLGTEAFF.